This T cell receptor beta chain came from a study of T cell responses to AZD1222 COVID-19 vaccine (dated by TCRdb to 2020 to 2022). Looking at the study overall: AZD1222 recipients whose second dose came at about 4 weeks and those whose second dose came at about 12 weeks were combined into one group, since spike-specific TCR depth and breadth did not differ between the two schedules. Trial participants were enrolled by age into subgroups of 18-55, 56-69 and 70-plus years, and about 150, 27 and 61 TCR-sequenced participants, respectively, were included in these subgroups. TCR sequencing was performed for about 240 trial participants, of whom around 200 were given two doses of AZD1222 and 26 were given two doses of MenACWY control vaccine.

CDR3 length: 17 amino acids, cysteine to phenylalanine. Only CDR3 DNA is held: 51 bases, read in frame from base 1. Trimming takes 1 base off V and 2 bases off J; junction bases not matched to a gene: 7. According to the germline V gene, CDR1 reads MDHEN and CDR2 reads SYDVKM. The CDR3 regions of human TCRbeta chains were analyzed by immunosequencing. The published analysis was carried out like this. TCRs in the repertoires were matched against a reference library of SARS-CoV-2-specific TCRs that had been generated with the MIRA antigen-specificity platform. Breadth meant the fraction of unique TCRs that were SARS-CoV-2-associated, whereas depth meant the fraction of total T cells that were SARS-CoV-2-associated. Using the MIRA data, each spike-specific TCR was mapped to the spike region that the TCR reacts to and placed in a CD4 or CD8 class. Log10-transformed breadth and depth values were compared by one-way ANOVA with Sidak's multiple comparisons tests. TCRdb mirrors the immuneACCESS table, restricted to in-frame sequences. Some clones are absent from its copies; in checked studies, under half trace to an unresolved V gene, and the reason for the others is unknown. The DNA was the basis for D and trimming; V, J and clone size are from that table. The table for this sample lists about 96,000 clones; 85% to 90% of them were counted only once. Together, the top ten hold approximately 24% of the sample.

Overall study outcomes, separate from this receptor: In the small 56-69-year group, the increase in depth fell short of significance, most likely because of low power. Most participants were white British and females outnumbered males, and the authors suggested that clonal diversity may have been underestimated. The vaccine-associated CD4 TCRs covered the entire spike protein, and the dominant responses fell in regions 160-218 and 743-854. Because no day 14 peak-response samples were available, repertoires were characterized only after the peak T cell response. A significant rise in spike-specific TCR breadth and depth was observed after two AZD1222 doses relative to day 0 and relative to MenACWY recipients. Epitopes outside the regions mutated in the B.1.351 and B.1.1.7 variants were reportedly recognized by nearly half of the unique spike-specific TCRs. Conclusions about previously exposed vaccinees are limited because only 5 or 6 AZD1222 recipients were SARS-CoV-2 seropositive at baseline.

Concerning this clone itself: Its recognized antigen is unknown. Base qualities are missing; no much larger clone stands one base away.

The sample's time point label, in plain terms: baseline before first vaccination. The vaccinee samples were drawn from two UK trials, COV001 and COV002, one of which was a single-blind randomized controlled phase 2/3 trial testing AZD1222 (ChAdOx1 nCoV-19) in healthy adults. For TCRbeta chain sequencing, PBMC samples were collected from trial participants at day 0 and at day 28 after the second dose. Sequencing used peripheral blood, obtained on day 0 of AZD1222 vaccination. This TCR came from an adult in good health. The receptor chain draws on TRBV28 and TRBJ2-7, and TRBD2 matches 11 of the central bases. The sequenced DNA: TGTGCCAGCAGTTTATCCCCTAGCGGGAGGTTTACCTACGAGCAGTACTTC. Its protein reads: CASSLSPSGRFTYEQYF.